The rows below give T cell receptor beta chains drawn from one sample of a study of blood T cells in healthy people across ages. TCRdb passed the 5' RACE reads through MiXCR, listing each CDR3 protein once. The table includes about 1 million distinct CDR3 sequences, roughly 24% detected once. This sample was also put to use in a study of T cells of mothers and their children.

What was sequenced was blood. These TCRs come from a girl aged 2-10 years in good health. Each CDR3 is given with its conserved first and last residue. Each record gives: J gene, clone size, D gene, V gene, CDR3 protein, CDR3 DNA. The D gene is left open where the match is weak. Size is stated for part of the rows, as once, few or many counts, or as a class when the clone is expanded.

J: TRBJ1-1
size: -
D: -
V: TRBV27
CDR3: CASSSGRPGSTEAFF
DNA: TGTGCCAGCAGTTCGGGGCGTCCTGGGAGCACTGAAGCTTTCTTT

J: TRBJ2-3
size: -
D: -
V: TRBV4-3
CDR3: CASSRTHTLTDTQYF
DNA: TGCGCCAGCAGCCGAACGCACACGTTGACAGATACGCAGTATTTT

J: TRBJ1-5
size: few
D: TRBD1
V: TRBV6-6
CDR3: CASSSGQGRNQPQHF
DNA: TGTGCCAGCAGTTCAGGACAGGGACGGAATCAGCCCCAGCATTTT

J: TRBJ2-4
size: few
D: -
V: TRBV10-3
CDR3: CAISKPSGNIQYF
DNA: TGTGCCATCAGCAAGCCATCGGGGAACATTCAGTACTTC

J: TRBJ2-3
size: -
D: -
V: TRBV7-9
CDR3: CASSLALTSTDTQYF
DNA: TGTGCCAGCAGCTTAGCGCTTACTAGCACAGATACGCAGTATTTT

J: TRBJ1-2
size: few
D: -
V: TRBV24-1
CDR3: CATSDLHGNYGYTF
DNA: TGTGCCACCAGTGATTTGCATGGTAACTATGGCTACACCTTC

J: TRBJ2-2
size: few
D: -
V: TRBV4-1
CDR3: CASSQGKGLNTGEPFF
DNA: TGCGCCAGCAGCCAAGGAAAGGGACTCAACACCGGGGAGCCGTTTTTT

J: TRBJ2-7
size: -
D: -
V: TRBV29-1
CDR3: CSVGEGGEQYF
DNA: TGCAGCGTTGGGGAGGGGGGCGAGCAGTACTTC

J: TRBJ2-5
size: -
D: -
V: TRBV12-3/TRBV12-4
CDR3: CASSLGDSIYQETQYF
DNA: TGTGCCAGCAGTTTAGGGGACTCGATTTACCAAGAGACCCAGTACTTC

J: TRBJ2-7
size: -
D: -
V: TRBV11-1
CDR3: CASSLAPPGEAAYYEQYF
DNA: TGTGCCAGCAGCTTAGCGCCGCCGGGCGAAGCAGCCTACTACGAGCAGTACTTC